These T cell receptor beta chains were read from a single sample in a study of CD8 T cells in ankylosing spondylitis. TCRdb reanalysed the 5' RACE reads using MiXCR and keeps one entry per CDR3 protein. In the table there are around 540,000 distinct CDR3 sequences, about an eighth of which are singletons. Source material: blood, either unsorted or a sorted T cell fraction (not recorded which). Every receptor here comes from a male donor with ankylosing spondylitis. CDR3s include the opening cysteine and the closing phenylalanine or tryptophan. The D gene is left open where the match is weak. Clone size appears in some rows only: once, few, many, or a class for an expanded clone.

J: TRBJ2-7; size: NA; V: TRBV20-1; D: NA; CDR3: CSAYEGLQADEQYF; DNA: TGCAGTGCCTATGAGGGACTCCAAGCGGACGAGCAGTACTTC
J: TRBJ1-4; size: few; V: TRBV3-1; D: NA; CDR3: CASSQVPGTTNEKLFF; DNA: TGTGCCAGCAGCCAAGTTCCGGGGACAACTAATGAAAAACTGTTTTTT
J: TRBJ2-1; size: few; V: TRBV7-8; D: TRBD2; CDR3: CASSLTGTSGSKQFF; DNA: TGTGCCAGCAGCTTAACCGGGACTAGCGGGAGTAAGCAGTTCTTC
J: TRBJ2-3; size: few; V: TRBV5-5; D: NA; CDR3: CASSRMPGSTTDTQYF; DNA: TGTGCCAGCAGCCGGATGCCGGGTAGCACCACAGATACGCAGTATTTT
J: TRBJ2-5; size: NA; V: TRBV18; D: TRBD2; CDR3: CASSPRLAGRQETQYF; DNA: TGTGCCAGCTCACCCCGACTAGCGGGCCGCCAAGAGACCCAGTACTTC
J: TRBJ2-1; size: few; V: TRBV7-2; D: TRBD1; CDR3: CASSRTGVYNEQFF; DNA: TGTGCCAGCAGCCGTACAGGGGTGTACAATGAGCAGTTCTTC
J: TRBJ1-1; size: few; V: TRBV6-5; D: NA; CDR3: CASSYQPRGYTEAFF; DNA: TGTGCCAGCAGTTACCAGCCCAGGGGATACACTGAAGCTTTCTTT
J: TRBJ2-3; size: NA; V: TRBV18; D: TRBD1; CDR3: CASSPDRGEKDTQYF; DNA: TGTGCCAGCTCACCGGACAGGGGGGAGAAAGATACGCAGTATTTT
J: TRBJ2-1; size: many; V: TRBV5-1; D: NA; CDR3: CASSPWRAGDNEQFF; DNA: TGCGCCAGCAGCCCATGGAGGGCCGGGGACAATGAGCAGTTCTTC
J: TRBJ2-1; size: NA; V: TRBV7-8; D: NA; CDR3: CASSLLAGSEVNEQFF; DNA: TGTGCCAGCAGCTTACTGGCCGGGAGTGAGGTCAATGAGCAGTTCTTC
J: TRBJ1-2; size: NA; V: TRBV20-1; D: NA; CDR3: CSARRDSSAYGYTF; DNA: TGCAGTGCTAGACGGGACTCCTCCGCCTATGGCTACACCTTC
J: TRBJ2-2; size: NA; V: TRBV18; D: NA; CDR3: CASSPGGTDTGELFF; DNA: TGTGCCAGCTCACCGGGCGGTACGGACACCGGGGAGCTGTTTTTT
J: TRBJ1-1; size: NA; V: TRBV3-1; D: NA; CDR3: CASSHPRRLGKGTEAFF; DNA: TGTGCCAGCAGCCACCCAAGACGGCTGGGGAAAGGGACTGAAGCTTTCTTT
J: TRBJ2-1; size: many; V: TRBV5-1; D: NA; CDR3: CASSFSAADNEQFF; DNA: TGCGCCAGCAGCTTTTCAGCGGCCGACAATGAGCAGTTCTTC
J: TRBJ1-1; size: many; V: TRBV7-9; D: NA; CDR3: CASSYQGINTEAFF; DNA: TGTGCCAGCAGCTACCAGGGGATAAACACTGAAGCTTTCTTT
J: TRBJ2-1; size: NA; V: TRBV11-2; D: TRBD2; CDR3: CASSLGLAGDSEQFF; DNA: TGTGCCAGCAGCCTGGGACTAGCGGGAGATAGTGAGCAGTTCTTC
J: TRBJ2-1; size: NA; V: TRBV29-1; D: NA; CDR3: CSATPLAGSPDEQFF; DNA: TGCAGCGCCACCCCCTTAGCTGGTAGTCCAGATGAGCAGTTCTTC
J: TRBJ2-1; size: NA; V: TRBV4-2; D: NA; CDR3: CASSQRPGVNEQFF; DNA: TGTGCCAGCAGCCAAAGACCGGGAGTAAATGAGCAGTTCTTC
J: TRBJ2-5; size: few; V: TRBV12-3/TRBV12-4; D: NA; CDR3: CASSGRARETQYF; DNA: TGTGCCAGCAGTGGCCGCGCAAGGGAGACCCAGTACTTC
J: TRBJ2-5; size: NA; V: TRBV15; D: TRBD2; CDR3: CATSRADGRDAETQYF; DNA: TGTGCCACCAGCAGAGCGGACGGGAGGGATGCCGAGACCCAGTACTTC
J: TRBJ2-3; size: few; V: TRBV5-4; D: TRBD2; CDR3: CASSQGLAYTDTQYF; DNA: TGTGCCAGCAGCCAGGGACTAGCATACACAGATACGCAGTATTTT